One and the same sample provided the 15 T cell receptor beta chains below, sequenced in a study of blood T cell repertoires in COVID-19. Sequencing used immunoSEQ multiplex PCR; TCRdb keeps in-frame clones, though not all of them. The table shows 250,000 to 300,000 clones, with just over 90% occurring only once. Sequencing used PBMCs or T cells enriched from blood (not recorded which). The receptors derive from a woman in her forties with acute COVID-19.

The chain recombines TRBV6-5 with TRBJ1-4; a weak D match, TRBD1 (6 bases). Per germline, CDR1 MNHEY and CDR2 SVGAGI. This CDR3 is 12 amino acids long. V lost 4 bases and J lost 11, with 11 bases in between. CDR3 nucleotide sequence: TGTGCCAGCAGTTCGGACAGTCGGAAACTGTTTTTT. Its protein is CASSSDSRKLFF.

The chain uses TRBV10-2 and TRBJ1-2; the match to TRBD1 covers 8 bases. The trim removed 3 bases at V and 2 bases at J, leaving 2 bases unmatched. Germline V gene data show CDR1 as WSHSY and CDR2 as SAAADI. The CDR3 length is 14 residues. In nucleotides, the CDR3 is TGCGCCAGCAGTGACCGGACAGGGAACTATGGCTACACCTTC. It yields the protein CASSDRTGNYGYTF.

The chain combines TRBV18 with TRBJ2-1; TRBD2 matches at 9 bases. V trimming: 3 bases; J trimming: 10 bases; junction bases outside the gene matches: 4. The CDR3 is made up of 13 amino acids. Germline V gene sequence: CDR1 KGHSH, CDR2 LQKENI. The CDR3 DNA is TGTGCCAGCTCACCGGGACTAGCAGTCGAGCAGTTCTTC. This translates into CASSPGLAVEQFF.

This CDR3 is CASSPGGQETQYF. Here the CDR3 DNA reads TGTGCCAGCAGCCCCGGCGGTCAAGAGACCCAGTACTTC. This sequence joins TRBV7-8 and TRBJ2-5; the D is unclear. The V gene's germline CDR1 is SGHVS and CDR2 FQNEAQ. The length of the CDR3 is 13 residues. Trimming cost V 5 bases and J 2 bases, with 9 bases left between them.

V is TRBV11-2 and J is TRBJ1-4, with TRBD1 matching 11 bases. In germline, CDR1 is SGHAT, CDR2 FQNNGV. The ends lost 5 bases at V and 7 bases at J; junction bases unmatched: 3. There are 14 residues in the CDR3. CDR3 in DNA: TGTGCCAGCAGCGCGGACAGGGGGCGTGAAAAACTGTTTTTT. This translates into CASSADRGREKLFF.

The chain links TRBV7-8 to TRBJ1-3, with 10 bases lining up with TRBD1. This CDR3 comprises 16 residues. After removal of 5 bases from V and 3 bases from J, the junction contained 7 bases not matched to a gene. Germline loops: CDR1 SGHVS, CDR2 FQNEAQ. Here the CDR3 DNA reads TGTGCCAGCAGCCGCCCCCGGGACAGGGGTGGAAACACCATATATTTT. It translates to CASSRPRDRGGNTIYF. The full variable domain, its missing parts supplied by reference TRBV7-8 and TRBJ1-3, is GAGVSQSPRYKVAKRGQDVALRCDPISGHVSLFWYQQALGQGPEFLTYFQNEAQLDKSGLPSDRFFAERPEGSVSTLKIQRTQQEDSAVYLCASSRPRDRGGNTIYFGEGSWLTVV.

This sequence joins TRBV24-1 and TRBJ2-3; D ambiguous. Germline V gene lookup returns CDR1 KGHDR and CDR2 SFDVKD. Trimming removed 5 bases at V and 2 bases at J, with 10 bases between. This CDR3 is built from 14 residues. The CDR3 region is CATSASRLTDTQYF. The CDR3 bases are TGTGCCACCAGTGCTTCGCGACTCACAGATACGCAGTATTTT.

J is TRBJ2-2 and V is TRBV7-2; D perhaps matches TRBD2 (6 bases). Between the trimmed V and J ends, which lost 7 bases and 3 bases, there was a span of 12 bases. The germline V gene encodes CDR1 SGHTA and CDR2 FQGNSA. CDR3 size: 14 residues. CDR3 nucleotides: TGTGCCAGCACCGCGGGGCTGTACACCGGGGAGCTGTTTTTT. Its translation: CASTAGLYTGELFF.

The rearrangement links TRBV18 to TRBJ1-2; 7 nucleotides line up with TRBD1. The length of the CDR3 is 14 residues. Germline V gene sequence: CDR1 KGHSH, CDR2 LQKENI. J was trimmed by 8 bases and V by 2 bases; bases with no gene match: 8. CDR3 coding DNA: TGTGCCAGCTCACCAACTGGGACAGCGGACGGCTACACCTTC. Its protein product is CASSPTGTADGYTF.

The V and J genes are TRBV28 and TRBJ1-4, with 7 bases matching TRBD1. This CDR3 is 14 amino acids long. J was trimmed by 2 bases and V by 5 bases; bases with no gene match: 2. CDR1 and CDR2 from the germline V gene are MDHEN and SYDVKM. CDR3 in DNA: TGTGCCAGCAGTCCGGGACAGACTAATGAAAAACTGTTTTTT. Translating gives CASSPGQTNEKLFF. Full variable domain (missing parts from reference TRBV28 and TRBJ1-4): DVKVTQSSRYLVKRTGEKVFLECVQDMDHENMFWYRQDPGLGLRLIYFSYDVKMKEKGDIPEGYSVSREKKERFSLILESASTNQTSMYLCASSPGQTNEKLFFGSGTQLSVL.

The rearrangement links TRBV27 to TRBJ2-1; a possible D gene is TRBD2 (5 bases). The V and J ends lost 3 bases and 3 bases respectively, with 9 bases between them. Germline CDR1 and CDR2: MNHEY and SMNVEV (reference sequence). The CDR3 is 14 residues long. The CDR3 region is CASSFVLDYNEQFF. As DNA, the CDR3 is TGTGCCAGCAGTTTTGTACTAGACTACAATGAGCAGTTCTTC.

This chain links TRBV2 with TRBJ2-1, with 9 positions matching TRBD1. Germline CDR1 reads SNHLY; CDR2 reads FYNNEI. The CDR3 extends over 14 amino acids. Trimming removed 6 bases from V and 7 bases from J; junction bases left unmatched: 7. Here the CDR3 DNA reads TGTGCCAGCAGAGCCGGGACAGGGTCTAATGAGCAGTTCTTC. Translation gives CASRAGTGSNEQFF.

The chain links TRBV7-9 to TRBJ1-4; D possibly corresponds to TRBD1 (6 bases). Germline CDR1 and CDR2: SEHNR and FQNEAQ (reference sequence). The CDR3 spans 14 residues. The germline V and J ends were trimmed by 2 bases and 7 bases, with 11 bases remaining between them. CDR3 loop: CASSLLQGGEKLFF. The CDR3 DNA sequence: TGTGCCAGCAGCTTATTACAGGGCGGTGAAAAACTGTTTTTT.

CDR3 sequence reads: CSVGEGVRGYTF. CDR3 bases: TGCAGCGTTGGGGAGGGGGTACGGGGCTACACCTTC. The chain is built from TRBV29-1 and TRBJ1-2, with D possibly being TRBD1 (6 bases). The CDR3 runs 12 residues. CDR1 is SQVTM, CDR2 ANQGSEA, per germline. V lost 4 bases, J lost 8 bases, and 14 bases lay in between.

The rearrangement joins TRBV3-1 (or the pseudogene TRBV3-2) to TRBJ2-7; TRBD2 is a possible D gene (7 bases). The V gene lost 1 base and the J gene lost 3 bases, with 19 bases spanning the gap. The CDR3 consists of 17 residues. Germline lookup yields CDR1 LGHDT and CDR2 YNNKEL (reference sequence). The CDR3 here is CASSQGGGARVRYEQYF. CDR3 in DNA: TGTGCCAGCAGCCAAGGAGGGGGGGCAAGGGTTCGCTACGAGCAGTACTTC.